The entry below describes one T cell receptor (beta chain). The target antigen is unknown. The DNA input per sorted-subset replicate PCR was roughly 180 ng, corresponding to roughly 30,000 T cell genomes. Produced via immunoSEQ multiplex PCR; TCRdb's table is partial and in-frame only. The sample includes about 1 million clones, about three quarters of them seen just once. These data belong to a study of shared clonotypes between healthy human individuals. Study-wide findings and caveats: The generation probabilities recorded for non-shared clonotypes fell below those of clonotypes shared by all four donors. Estimated richness values were generally larger in naive subsets than in memory subsets.

Healthy HIV-negative adults without recent acute infections or vaccinations served as donors. V gave up 4 bases and J gave up 9 bases; unmatched junction bases: 7. The CDR3 is made up of 13 amino acids. CDR1 and CDR2 from the germline V gene are SGHNT and YYREEE (reference sequence). This receptor was identified in a man younger than 35 in good health. The specimen was memory CD4+ T cells sorted from blood. Regarding subset: CD45RA-negative fraction. The chain combines TRBV5-4 with TRBJ1-3; 7 bases fit TRBD1. CDR3 sequence reads: CASSLPTGTTIYF. CDR3 nucleotides: TGTGCCAGCAGCCTCCCGACAGGGACCACCATATATTTT.